Each of the 32 T cell receptor beta chains below was sequenced from the same sample in a study of blood T cell repertoires in COVID-19. Sequencing used immunoSEQ multiplex PCR; TCRdb keeps in-frame clones, though not all of them. Of about 34,000 clones in the sample, around 90% were seen once. Sequencing was performed on peripheral blood. The receptors shown here come from a man older than 75 with acute or convalescent COVID-19.

V is TRBV7-9 and J is TRBJ2-6; 12 nucleotides agree with TRBD1. The germline V gene encodes CDR1 SEHNR and CDR2 FQNEAQ (reference sequence). CDR3 length equals 19 residues. V was pared by 5 bases and J by 3 bases, with 11 bases of the junction left unmatched. In nucleotides, the CDR3 is TGTGCCAGCAGCCAAAGCTCCGGGACAGGGGGCTATGGGGCCAACGTCCTGACTTTC. Translation: CASSQSSGTGGYGANVLTF.

The chain couples TRBV2 to TRBJ2-1, with D possibly matching TRBD2 (6 bases). The CDR3 is made up of 13 amino acids. Trimming stripped 4 bases from V and 3 bases from J, with 7 bases between. Germline CDR1 is SNHLY and CDR2 is FYNNEI. CDR3 protein: CASSGGVYNEQFF. The DNA of the CDR3 is TGTGCCAGCAGTGGGGGGGTCTACAATGAGCAGTTCTTC.

This clone showed up just a few times. V usage is TRBV18 and J usage is TRBJ1-1; the match to TRBD1 covers 7 bases. Per the germline V gene, CDR1 is KGHSH and CDR2 is LQKENI. The CDR3 runs to 15 residues. The ends lost 2 bases at V and 0 bases at J; junction bases unmatched: 3. The CDR3, as DNA: TGTGCCAGCTCACCAAGGACAGGAATGAACACTGAAGCTTTCTTT. Its translation is CASSPRTGMNTEAFF.

In this sample, this clone turned up a few times. The chain links TRBV3-1 (or the pseudogene TRBV3-2) to TRBJ1-2; D remains unclear. V dropped 4 bases and J dropped 6 bases, with 12 bases sitting between them. In germline, CDR1 is LGHDT, CDR2 YNNKEL (reference sequence). The CDR3 contains 13 residues. The CDR3 nucleotides are TGTGCCAGCAGCCTCGTCCCACGGGATGGCTACACCTTC. It yields the protein CASSLVPRDGYTF.

The table lists this clone with a few counts. The rearrangement links TRBV20-1 to TRBJ1-2; unclear D gene. CDR1 DFQATT and CDR2 SNEGSKA come from the germline V gene (reference sequence). V lost 3 bases and J lost 4, with 3 bases in between. The CDR3 has 10 amino acids. This CDR3 reads CSARRYGYTF. CDR3 coding DNA: TGCAGTGCTAGGCGCTATGGCTACACCTTC.

The chain recombines TRBV3-1 (or the pseudogene TRBV3-2) with TRBJ2-5, with D unresolved. V lost 3 bases and J 2 bases, leaving 13 bases between the germline ends. The CDR3 consists of 15 residues. Germline lookup yields CDR1 LGHDT and CDR2 YNNKEL (reference sequence). DNA for the CDR3: TGTGCCAGCAGCCATGCGTCCCTAGTGCAAGAGACCCAGTACTTC. Translating it yields CASSHASLVQETQYF.

The chain carries TRBV3-1 (or the pseudogene TRBV3-2) and TRBJ2-7, with TRBD2 as a possible D gene (7 bases). V dropped 6 bases and J dropped 3 bases, with 15 bases sitting between them. CDR3 length: 14 residues. Per germline, CDR1 LGHDT and CDR2 YNNKEL (reference sequence). The CDR3 sequence: CASSPSGGGYEQYF. The DNA for the CDR3 is TGTGCCAGCAGTCCCTCGGGGGGCGGCTACGAGCAGTACTTC.

The chain uses TRBV7-9 and TRBJ1-5, with 9 bases identical to TRBD1. Trimming removed 4 bases from V and 4 bases from J; junction bases left unmatched: 2. The germline CDR1 and CDR2 sequences are SEHNR and FQNEAQ (reference sequence). The length of the CDR3 is 14 residues. CDR3 bases: TGTGCCAGCAGCTCAGGGACAGGGAATCAGCCCCAGCATTTT. This codes for CASSSGTGNQPQHF.

This clone has a single count. The chain links TRBV3-1 (or the pseudogene TRBV3-2) to TRBJ1-2; 10 bases fit TRBD1. Germline CDR1 is LGHDT and CDR2 is YNNKEL (reference sequence). V lost 2 bases and J lost 4; bases outside the gene matches: 4. This CDR3 contains 15 residues. In DNA, the CDR3 is TGTGCCAGCAGCCAATCAAGGACAGGGGGCTATGGCTACACCTTC. Protein sequence: CASSQSRTGGYGYTF.

This rearrangement joins TRBV19 to TRBJ1-4, with TRBD1 as a possible D gene (5 bases). Germline V CDR1 and CDR2: LNHDA, SQIVND (reference sequence). V was cut by 7 bases and J by 7 bases, with 25 bases left in between. This CDR3 is built from 17 residues. CDR3 sequence: CASNPSTSGYGSEKLFF. The DNA for the CDR3 is TGTGCCAGTAATCCCTCTACGTCAGGGTACGGGAGTGAAAAACTGTTTTTT.

The chain uses TRBV30 and TRBJ1-4; D might be TRBD1 (5 bases). Trimming left V 2 bases short and J 8 bases short, with 15 bases between. Germline loops: CDR1 GTSNPN, CDR2 SVGIG (reference sequence). The CDR3 has 14 amino acids. CDR3 sequence (DNA): TGTGCCTGGAGTCACCCTCTGTGGGGCGAAAAACTGTTTTTT. Its translation: CAWSHPLWGEKLFF.

This rearrangement joins TRBV7-2 to TRBJ2-5, with 8 bases matching TRBD2. Germline assignment: CDR1 SGHTA and CDR2 FQGNSA. The CDR3 runs 17 residues. The V segment lost 5 bases and the J segment 1 base; nucleotides outside the gene matches: 12. CDR3 loop: CASSGKGSGGFQETQYF. DNA of the CDR3: TGTGCCAGCAGCGGGAAGGGAAGCGGGGGATTCCAAGAGACCCAGTACTTC.

This chain links TRBV7-2 with TRBJ1-2; the D is unclear. Germline V gene sequence: CDR1 SGHTA, CDR2 FQGNSA. Trimming stripped 1 base from V and 3 bases from J, with 6 bases between. This CDR3 has 13 residues. CDR3 sequence reads: CASSLVVDYGYTF. The CDR3 region has the DNA TGTGCCAGCAGCTTAGTAGTGGACTATGGCTACACCTTC. Supplemented by reference TRBV7-2 and TRBJ1-2, the full variable domain reads GAGVSQSPSNKVTEKGKDVELRCDPISGHTALYWYRQSLGQGLEFLIYFQGNSAPDKSGLPSDRFSAERTGGSVSTLTIQRTQQEDSAVYLCASSLVVDYGYTFGSGTRLTVV.

The rearrangement joins TRBV4-1 to TRBJ1-5; the D gene is possibly TRBD1 (5 bases). Germline CDR1 and CDR2: MGHRA and YSYEKL. V was pared by 0 bases and J by 5 bases, with 14 bases between. CDR3 size: 16 residues. In DNA, the CDR3 is TGCGCCAGCAGCCAAGATGTGGGGCGGAGAGATCAGCCCCAGCATTTT. It translates to CASSQDVGRRDQPQHF.

The J gene is TRBJ1-6, the V gene TRBV3-1 (or the pseudogene TRBV3-2), with D maybe TRBD1 (6 bases). Trimming pared 0 bases from V and 5 bases from J, leaving 11 bases between. CDR1 and CDR2 (germline): LGHDT, YNNKEL (reference sequence). CDR3 length equals 16 residues. The CDR3 DNA sequence: TGTGCCAGCAGCCAAGATTGGGGGCGCGATAATTCACCCCTCCACTTT. This gives the protein CASSQDWGRDNSPLHF.

This CDR3 is CASSYSRGNLNTEAFF. The DNA for the CDR3 is TGTGCCAGCAGTTACTCTCGAGGCAACCTGAACACTGAAGCTTTCTTT. This chain joins TRBV6-5 and TRBJ1-1; D uncertain. V lost 0 bases and J 0 bases, leaving 11 bases between the germline ends. CDR3 length equals 16 residues. In germline, CDR1 is MNHEY, CDR2 SVGAGI.

This chain connects TRBV5-1 to TRBJ1-2, with 8 bases lining up with TRBD1. There are 13 residues in the CDR3. Germline trimming cut 4 bases from V and 4 bases from J; bases unmatched to any gene: 3. CDR1 and CDR2 from the germline V gene are SGHRS and YFSETQ. In DNA form, the CDR3 reads TGCGCCAGCAGCCAGGGGGCCAGCTATGGCTACACCTTC. It translates to CASSQGASYGYTF.

The chain carries TRBV7-8 and TRBJ1-1; possibly TRBD1 for D (5 bases). The germline CDR1 and CDR2 sequences are SGHVS and FQNEAQ. The CDR3 has 13 residues. V shed 5 bases and J shed 1 base, with 8 bases lying between them. The chain's CDR3 is CASSGDRNTEAFF. DNA of the CDR3: TGTGCCAGCAGCGGAGACAGGAACACTGAAGCTTTCTTT.

The CDR3: CASSISPGQVGYQPQHF. The CDR3 DNA reads as TGTGCCAGTAGTATTTCTCCCGGACAGGTTGGGTATCAGCCCCAGCATTTT. The rearrangement joins TRBV19 to TRBJ1-5; 7 bases align to TRBD1. The CDR3 loop spans 17 amino acids. CDR1 and CDR2 (germline): LNHDA, SQIVND (reference sequence). The V gene end was trimmed by 3 bases and the J gene end by 5 bases; junction bases not matched to a gene: 13.

V is TRBV3-1 (or the pseudogene TRBV3-2) and J is TRBJ2-5; TRBD2 matches 15 bases. There are 17 residues in the CDR3. V shed 6 bases, J shed 1 base, and the junction held 6 bases outside the gene matches. Germline V CDR1 and CDR2: LGHDT, YNNKEL (reference sequence). The CDR3 bases are TGTGCCAGCAGGTCCGGGACTAGCGGGGGGTCCCAAGAGACCCAGTACTTC. It translates to CASRSGTSGGSQETQYF.

The chain couples TRBV30 to TRBJ2-4, with no clear D. Germline V gene lookup returns CDR1 GTSNPN and CDR2 SVGIG (reference sequence). V was cut by 4 bases and J by 3 bases, with 13 bases left in between. The CDR3 has 14 amino acids. The CDR3 bases are TGTGCCTGGATGCCCCAGGTGGGCAAAAACATTCAGTACTTC. Protein product: CAWMPQVGKNIQYF.

This clone was counted a single time. The chain employs TRBV9 and TRBJ1-1, with 7 positions matching TRBD1. There are 12 residues in the CDR3. The V gene end was trimmed by 3 bases and the J gene end by 8 bases; junction bases not matched to a gene: 4. Germline values: CDR1 SGDLS, CDR2 YYNGEE. The CDR3 protein is CASSGDRAEAFF. The CDR3 DNA sequence: TGTGCCAGCAGCGGCGACAGGGCGGAAGCTTTCTTT.

The chain recombines TRBV11-2 with TRBJ2-7; 9 nucleotides align to TRBD1. V lost 5 bases to trimming and J lost 4 bases; unmatched junction nucleotides: 12. Germline CDR1 SGHAT, CDR2 FQNNGV. This CDR3 comprises 16 residues. CDR3 coding DNA: TGTGCCAGCAGCCCACGGGTCGGGACAGGGCTTTACGAGCAGTACTTC. This translates into CASSPRVGTGLYEQYF.

This chain uses TRBV19 with TRBJ1-1; D possibly corresponds to TRBD1 (6 bases). Germline loops: CDR1 LNHDA, CDR2 SQIVND (reference sequence). The CDR3 has 13 amino acids. Trimming stripped 5 bases from V and 4 bases from J, with 11 bases between. The CDR3, as DNA: TGTGCCAGTAGTTTTTTACAGGGCACTGAAGCTTTCTTT. This codes for CASSFLQGTEAFF.

The gene calls are TRBV9 and TRBJ2-3; possible D gene TRBD2, 5 bases. Germline CDR1 SGDLS, CDR2 YYNGEE. The V gene lost 0 bases and the J gene lost 4 bases, with 12 bases spanning the gap. The CDR3 spans 15 residues. The chain's CDR3 is CASSVDGLAPDTQYF. Written as DNA, the CDR3 is TGTGCCAGCAGCGTAGATGGGCTAGCACCAGATACGCAGTATTTT.

The V and J genes are TRBV18 and TRBJ2-6; D remains unclear. Deletions cut 3 bases from V and 0 bases from J, with 6 bases between. This CDR3 has 15 residues. Germline lookup yields CDR1 KGHSH and CDR2 LQKENI. CDR3 nucleotide sequence: TGTGCCAGCTCACCTCTCCTCTCTGGGGCCAACGTCCTGACTTTC. Protein sequence: CASSPLLSGANVLTF.

The gene calls are TRBV19 and TRBJ1-5, with D perhaps matching TRBD1 (6 bases). Trimming removed 5 bases from V and 0 bases from J, with 11 bases in between. The CDR3 covers 15 residues. CDR1 is LNHDA and CDR2 is SQIVND in the germline V gene (reference sequence). CDR3 in DNA: TGTGCCAGTAGTGCAGGGGACCATAGCAATCAGCCCCAGCATTTT. It yields the protein CASSAGDHSNQPQHF.

The V and J genes are TRBV7-2 and TRBJ2-2, with 7 bases aligning to TRBD2. The germline V gene encodes CDR1 SGHTA and CDR2 FQGNSA. V shed 1 base and J 2 bases; nucleotides not matched to a gene: 1. The CDR3 extends over 15 amino acids. For the CDR3, the DNA is TGTGCCAGCAGCTTAGGGACTAGTAACACCGGGGAGCTGTTTTTT. This encodes CASSLGTSNTGELFF.

The gene calls are TRBV5-1 and TRBJ2-5; perhaps TRBD2 as D (6 bases). The CDR3 loop spans 17 amino acids. CDR1 is SGHRS and CDR2 is YFSETQ in the germline V gene. The V end was cut by 1 base, the J end by 4 bases, with 20 bases between. The CDR3 loop is CASSLRIRGVPGETQYF. In nucleotides, the CDR3 is TGCGCCAGCAGCTTGAGGATACGCGGGGTTCCGGGAGAGACCCAGTACTTC.

This clone appeared a few times. This rearrangement joins TRBV7-9 to TRBJ1-4; 7 nucleotides align to TRBD1. Losses at the gene ends were 5 bases for V and 3 bases for J; bases not matched to a gene: 6. The CDR3 totals 15 residues. In germline, CDR1 is SEHNR, CDR2 FQNEAQ (reference sequence). Written as DNA, the CDR3 is TGTGCCAGCAGCGCCACCGGGACAGCTAATGAAAAACTGTTTTTT. It codes for CASSATGTANEKLFF.

This chain connects TRBV3-1 (or the pseudogene TRBV3-2) to TRBJ1-6, with 7 bases lining up with TRBD1. In germline, CDR1 is LGHDT, CDR2 YNNKEL (reference sequence). The trim removed 1 base at V and 8 bases at J, leaving 11 bases unmatched. The CDR3 is made up of 17 amino acids. This CDR3 is CASSQGGWGQKHSPLHF. Written as DNA, the CDR3 is TGTGCCAGCAGCCAAGGCGGTTGGGGACAGAAGCATTCACCCCTCCACTTT.

This chain connects TRBV18 to TRBJ2-1; D ambiguous. The V gene lost 2 bases and the J gene lost 2 bases, with 13 bases spanning the gap. Germline CDR1 and CDR2: KGHSH and LQKENI. The CDR3 contains 16 residues. CDR3 nucleotide sequence: TGTGCCAGCTCACCAAATTCACGAAACACCTACAATGAGCAGTTCTTC. Translating it yields CASSPNSRNTYNEQFF.